The text below deals with one T cell receptor beta chain. This clonotype came up many times. The antigen it binds to is not known. Per-base qualities were not stored, and no clone one base away is much larger. These data come from a study of neurological immune-mediated disorders (dated by TCRdb to about 2019). For context, the study as a whole: Among the approximately 35 multiple sclerosis patients, relapsing-remitting MS accounted for about 31 and secondary progressive MS accounted for 3. Peripheral blood TCR-beta repertoires from patients with HTLV-I-associated myelopathy (HAM/TSP), patients with multiple sclerosis, and healthy controls were compared in the study using UMI-based sequencing. The approximately 99 TCR-beta libraries included longitudinal samples, technical triplicates and paired sorted CD4+ and CD8+ T-cell subsets alongside PBMC samples. The cohort included some 68 subjects: some 14 with HAM/TSP, about 34 with multiple sclerosis, and around 20 healthy controls. Broader findings and caveats from the paper: TCR clonal expansion was greatest in HAM/TSP patients and smallest in MS patients, who ranked below even healthy controls. In phylogenetic analysis, the repertoires of 18 of 34 MS patients grouped into a cluster of related CDR3 sequences, which suggests a possible signature at the repertoire level. No identical CDR3 amino acid sequences were found to be shared among expanded clones across subjects, suggesting that TCR-beta repertoires were private in all groups. The MS cluster was not associated with any clinical or MRI features, and the authors stated that larger cohorts are needed.

At the junction V is shortened by 0 bases and J by 5 bases, with 11 bases in between. Spanning cysteine to phenylalanine, the CDR3 consists of 14 amino acids. This entry keeps only the CDR3 DNA: 42 bases, framed from base 1. CDR1 is given as SGHRS and CDR2 as YFSETQ, both from the germline V gene. Libraries from unsorted PBMCs were made from 2 million PBMCs kept in RNAlater at -80 degrees C until RNA extraction. The multiple sclerosis patients were enrolled in a US clinical protocol that evaluated disease progression with magnetic resonance imaging. Peripheral blood underwent Ficoll-Hypaque density gradient centrifugation to isolate PBMCs, which were then cryopreserved in liquid nitrogen. cDNA was synthesized by template-switch 5'RACE using a primer with a 10-nucleotide random unique molecular identifier that tagged each TCR transcript. Every sequencing run yielded over 200 million TCR-beta sequences covering 15-18 subjects. Total RNA was extracted with the RNeasy kit. Using the KAPA Real-time Library Amplification kit, TCR-beta VDJ regions were amplified with primers for the TCR constant region and the 5'RACE anchor. A first PCR added sample indexes and Illumina adaptors, and a second PCR then raised library yield. After Ampure bead purification, the TCR product of roughly 650 bp was size-selected on a 2% E-gel SizeSelection system. Library quality was checked on a Bioanalyzer, concentration was measured with Qubit, and libraries were quantified with the Kapa Library Quantification kit before pooling. An Illumina HiSeq 2500 was used to sequence the libraries paired-end at 2 x 150 bp. To increase sequence diversity, about 23-30% phiX was spiked into each library pool. Per the source publication's procedure: The UMI-based MiGEC pipeline processed quality-filtered reads and removed over 80% of raw TCR sequences during error correction. IMGT germline references were used for aligning VDJ genes, and each clonotype was defined as a unique CDR3 amino acid sequence together with its V-J genes. Clonal expansion, Shannon diversity and CDR3 relatedness (CalcPairwiseDistances, ClusterSamples) were evaluated with VDJtools, and phylogenetic trees were built with CLCbio workbench. Expanded clones were defined as having at least 8 unique UMIs, based on coefficient-of-variation modelling across technical triplicates. Using fastp at Q25 and MiXCR, TCRdb reprocessed the public reads and kept productive beta chains. For every CDR3 protein sequence, its rows merge into one entry that carries the most common genes and DNA. The V and J calls and clone size are TCRdb's, not the authors'. The sample table shows roughly 70,000 distinct CDR3 sequences, and 4% to 6% are seen once. Of the sample, 2.8% is held by the ten largest clones.

The TCR sequence derives from a woman aged 25-40 years with multiple sclerosis. The V and J genes are TRBV5-1 and TRBJ2-5; D gene: possibly TRBD1, on 6 matching bases. Sequenced: PBMCs. The nucleotide sequence is given as TGCGCCAGCAGCTTGGGGACAGCGAGGGAGACCCAGTACTTC. Its amino acids are CASSLGTARETQYF. The variable domain in full, with residues beyond the CDR3 obtained from the reference TRBV5-1 and TRBJ2-5 genes, is KAGVTQTPRYLIKTRGQQVTLSCSPISGHRSVSWYQQTPGQGLQFLFEYFSETQRNKGNFPGRFSGRQFSNSRSEMNVSTLELGDSALYLCASSLGTARETQYFGPGTRLLVL.